This entry concerns a single T cell receptor (beta chain). In replicate PCRs of sorted subsets, roughly 210 ng DNA, roughly 27,000 T cell genomes, was used. Original processing notes: ImmunoSEQ sequences covered only the junction and lacked quality scores; filtering therefore differed. The method was immunoSEQ multiplex PCR; TCRdb's version includes in-frame clones alone and lacks a portion of them. V and J calls and clone size follow that table, whereas D and trimming were derived from the DNA. The repertoire holds about 1 million clones, with approximately 68% as singletons. These data belong to a study of shared clonotypes between healthy human individuals. V was clipped by 3 bases and J by 0 bases, with 11 bases between them. CDR1 is SGHTA and CDR2 is FQGNSA in the germline V gene. The CDR3 extends over 16 amino acids.

V usage is TRBV7-2 and J usage is TRBJ2-2; D gene uncertain. The sample was memory CD4+ T cells sorted from blood. Subset in this sample: CD45RA-negative fraction. The sequence was collected from a man aged 18 to 29 in good health. The CDR3 nucleotides are TGTGCCAGCAGCTTTCAGTCAGGATCGAACACCGGGGAGCTGTTTTTT. This translates into CASSFQSGSNTGELFF.